This entry features one T cell receptor (beta chain) sequence. Its target is not known. Via MiXCR, TCRdb re-called the PCR reads, giving one row per CDR3 protein. The table has hundreds of thousands of distinct CDR3 sequences, about 25% seen once. As CD8+CD4-CCR7+CD45RA+ cells, naive CD8 T cells were sorted. There are 16 residues in the CDR3. The J segment lost 5 bases and the V segment lost 8 bases, leaving 16 bases of the junction unmatched. In germline, CDR1 is MNHEY, CDR2 SMNVEV (reference sequence). The sample belongs to a study of molecular identifiers for immune sequencing clone quantification. Study-wide points: Whereas clones above 20 RNA copies held under 1% of naive-cell molecules, they held over 97% of effector molecules.

This TCR came from a human donor in good health. Some libraries in this study had Jurkat cell RNA spiked in. Material for sequencing was naive CD8+ T cells from blood, with Jurkat cell RNA spiked in. Indicated subset: FACS-sorted CD8+CD4-CCR7+CD45RA+ naive T cells. This chain joins TRBV27 and TRBJ1-2; 8 bases are shared with TRBD1. This CDR3 is CASANSDQGAGYGYTF. The CDR3 bases are TGTGCCAGCGCGAATTCGGATCAGGGGGCAGGGTATGGCTACACCTTC.